The 2 T cell receptor beta chains listed next were all sequenced from one sample in a study of cytomegalovirus exposure and HLA in healthy donors. PCR was performed using 60 Vbeta and 13 Jbeta primers. Using immunoSEQ multiplex PCR, the repertoire was profiled, and TCRdb retains in-frame clones only, with some absent. This table holds some 63,000 clones, 75% to 90% found once. Specimen: PBMCs. These receptors were collected from a woman between 40 and 50 years old in good health and CMV-seronegative.

The chain couples TRBV27 to TRBJ2-2, with TRBD1 as a possible D gene (7 bases). This CDR3 contains 16 residues. The V gene's germline CDR1 is MNHEY and CDR2 SMNVEV (reference sequence). V was shortened by 6 bases and J by 1 base, with 15 bases between the two germline ends. CDR3 loop: CASRNQGGWNTGELFF. Here the CDR3 DNA reads TGTGCCAGCAGGAATCAGGGGGGTTGGAACACCGGGGAGCTGTTTTTT.

The chain couples TRBV5-4 to TRBJ1-4, with 11 bases aligning to TRBD1. Germline assignment: CDR1 SGHNT and CDR2 YYREEE (reference sequence). The CDR3 extends over 17 amino acids. With V trimmed by 4 bases and J by 2 bases, 7 bases remained unmatched. CDR3 sequence: CASSQGQGGGTNEKLFF. The CDR3 bases are TGTGCCAGCAGCCAGGGACAGGGGGGAGGCACTAATGAAAAACTGTTTTTT.